This TCR beta chain was documented in a study of shared clonotypes between healthy human individuals. Germline V gene data show CDR1 as SGHNT and CDR2 as YYREEE (reference sequence). The CDR3 extends over 16 amino acids. V was cut by 4 bases and J by 2 bases, with 19 bases left in between. The protocol was immunoSEQ multiplex PCR, while the TCRdb copy is restricted to in-frame clones and leaves out a portion. The sample carries under 2.5 million clones, around 92% recorded once. The sample comprised naive CD4+ T cells from PBMCs. Regarding subset: CD45RA+ positively selected. V is TRBV5-4 and J is TRBJ2-7; D is uncertain. This TCR was sampled from a man between 18 and 35 years old in good health. Some clones in this sample may be carry-over from other donors' samples. This chain's CDR3 is CASSHSGSRSPYEQYF. The DNA for the CDR3 is TGTGCCAGCAGCCACTCGGGCTCTCGGTCCCCCTACGAGCAGTACTTC.